This T cell receptor (beta chain) originates from a study of T cell responses to AZD1222 COVID-19 vaccine. Study observations and caveats: Repertoires were collected only later (after the peak T cell response had occurred). The study reported that nearly half of spike-specific TCRs target unmutated variant regions. White British people made up most donors, females outnumbered males, and clonal diversity was possibly underestimated.

Comments on this clone: Its antigen is currently unknown.

The repertoire was sequenced with immunoSEQ multiplex PCR; TCRdb's copy has only in-frame clones and lacks some. Found here are 75,000 to 85,000 clones, over 60% of them singletons; the top ten hold 27%. The CDR3 spans 12 residues. CDR1 SQVTM and CDR2 ANQGSEA come from the germline V gene. V lost 5 bases to trimming and J lost 1 base; unmatched junction nucleotides: 1. J is TRBJ2-5 and V is TRBV29-1, with 7 positions matching TRBD1. The TCR was taken from an adult who received the MenACWY meningococcal vaccine as a control. Material: peripheral blood, obtained 28 days after the second dose of the MenACWY control vaccine. Here the CDR3 DNA reads TGCAGCGTTTGGGACAGCCAAGAGACCCAGTACTTC. This translates into CSVWDSQETQYF.